Each of the 28 T cell receptor beta chains below was sequenced from the same sample in a study of blood T cell repertoires in COVID-19. The table came from immunoSEQ multiplex PCR; TCRdb's copy has only in-frame clones and leaves some out. Among approximately 500,000 clones listed, roughly 90% were seen once. Sequencing used PBMCs or T cells enriched from blood (not recorded which). The receptor source for this set is a woman between 40 and 55 years old who had recovered from COVID-19.

V usage is TRBV24-1 and J usage is TRBJ2-3, with D maybe TRBD1 (6 bases). Germline lookup yields CDR1 KGHDR and CDR2 SFDVKD. The CDR3 is 14 amino acids. V was pared by 4 bases and J by 3 bases, with 10 bases between. The CDR3 sequence: CATSEPGETDTQYF. The DNA for the CDR3 is TGTGCCACCAGTGAACCAGGGGAGACAGATACGCAGTATTTT.

This clone has only a few counts. The chain uses TRBV10-3 and TRBJ1-1; 10 bases map to TRBD1. After removal of 1 base from V and 6 bases from J, the junction contained 5 bases not matched to a gene. The CDR3 runs to 15 residues. CDR1 is ENHRY and CDR2 is SYGVKD in the germline V gene. Written as DNA, the CDR3 is TGTGCCATCAGTGAGTTGGACAGGGGGGCGGCTGAAGCTTTCTTT. Protein sequence: CAISELDRGAAEAFF.

The chain couples TRBV13 to TRBJ2-3, with 10 bases matching TRBD2. Germline loops: CDR1 PRHDT, CDR2 FYEKMQ (reference sequence). The CDR3 consists of 16 residues. Trimming at V came to 5 bases and at J to 3 bases, leaving 8 bases not matched to a gene. This chain's CDR3 is CASSVLAGRETDTQYF. The CDR3 coding sequence is TGTGCCAGCAGCGTACTAGCGGGGAGGGAAACAGATACGCAGTATTTT.

The CDR3 DNA reads TGTGCTAAGGGACAGGGAGTTTCTGGAAACACCATATATTTT. Translating gives CAKGQGVSGNTIYF. The chain uses TRBV2 and TRBJ1-3; 9 positions match TRBD1. Germline V lookup: CDR1 SNHLY, CDR2 FYNNEI. There are 14 residues in the CDR3.

The table lists this clone with a few counts. The chain links TRBV7-2 to TRBJ1-4, with D perhaps TRBD1 (6 bases). Trimming shortened V by 4 bases and J by 8 bases, and 14 bases separated the two germline ends. The germline CDR1 and CDR2 sequences are SGHTA and FQGNSA. The CDR3 loop spans 14 amino acids. The CDR3 reads CASSSQVRGEKLFF. The DNA for the CDR3 is TGTGCCAGCAGCTCCCAGGTCAGGGGCGAAAAACTGTTTTTT.

V usage is TRBV29-1 and J usage is TRBJ1-4, with 9 bases identical to TRBD1. The V and J ends lost 1 base and 3 bases, in that order; junction bases with no gene match: 3. Germline-derived CDR1 and CDR2 are SQVTM and ANQGSEA. The CDR3 contains 15 residues. The CDR3 DNA reads TGCAGCGTTGAAGCCCGACAGGGGGCTAATGAAAAACTGTTTTTT. Translation gives CSVEARQGANEKLFF.

This sequence joins TRBV6-2 or TRBV6-3 and TRBJ1-2, with 10 bases aligning to TRBD1. There are 15 residues in the CDR3. Per germline, CDR1 MNHEY and CDR2 SVGEGT. Trimming cost V 5 bases and J 6 bases; bases outside gene matches: 9. As DNA, the CDR3 is TGTGCCAGCAGTACAAGGACAGGGGGATCGGATGGCTACACCTTC. Amino acids: CASSTRTGGSDGYTF.

CDR3 in amino acids: CASSVVVGDSTMQTQYF. The CDR3 region has the DNA TGTGCCAGTAGTGTCGTTGTGGGGGACTCTACTATGCAAACCCAGTACTTC. The chain uses TRBV19 and TRBJ2-5; D might be TRBD2 (6 bases). The V end lost 5 bases, the J end lost 8 bases, and 27 bases lay between the germline ends. This CDR3 contains 17 residues. The germline V gene has CDR1 LNHDA and CDR2 SQIVND (reference sequence).

The chain combines TRBV6-4 with TRBJ1-1, with unresolved D. This CDR3 contains 13 residues. CDR1 MRHNA and CDR2 SNTAGT come from the germline V gene. Trimming cost V 2 bases and J 5 bases, with 9 bases left between them. CDR3 DNA sequence: TGTGCCAGCAGTGACGAGGCGTCGACTGAAGCTTTCTTT. This gives the protein CASSDEASTEAFF.

CDR3 region: CATSVGRGPYNEQFF. The CDR3 nucleotides are TGTGCCACCAGTGTAGGCAGGGGGCCCTACAATGAGCAGTTCTTC. This chain uses TRBV24-1 with TRBJ2-1; 8 bases line up with TRBD1. CDR3 length: 15 amino acids. Germline V CDR1 and CDR2: KGHDR, SFDVKD. V lost 5 bases to trimming and J lost 2 bases; unmatched junction nucleotides: 4.

This clone was recorded once. CDR3 loop: CASTVSGALEQYF. In DNA form, the CDR3 reads TGTGCCAGCACCGTTAGCGGGGCCCTCGAGCAGTACTTC. This chain joins TRBV6-5 and TRBJ2-7, with 8 bases fitting TRBD2. Trimming at V came to 7 bases and at J to 6 bases, leaving 8 bases not matched to a gene. Germline V gene sequence: CDR1 MNHEY, CDR2 SVGAGI. The CDR3 runs 13 residues.

J is TRBJ2-7 and V is TRBV9; 7 bases fit TRBD2. Germline CDR1 reads SGDLS; CDR2 reads YYNGEE. The length of the CDR3 is 15 residues. Trimming took 4 bases from V and 0 from J; bases not matched to a gene: 7. The CDR3 loop reads CASSPRGGISYEQYF. The CDR3 DNA is TGTGCCAGCAGCCCCCGGGGAGGGATCTCCTACGAGCAGTACTTC.

The chain links TRBV7-9 to TRBJ2-5; TRBD2 matches at 13 bases. The CDR3 has 16 amino acids. The V gene end was trimmed by 5 bases and the J gene end by 5 bases; junction bases not matched to a gene: 8. Looked up from germline, CDR1 is SEHNR and CDR2 is FQNEAQ (reference sequence). The DNA of the CDR3 is TGTGCCAGCAGCCAGTGGACTAGCGGGAGAGGGGAGACCCAGTACTTC. Its translation is CASSQWTSGRGETQYF.

V and J are TRBV7-2 and TRBJ2-7; D is unclear. Deletions cut 5 bases from V and 4 bases from J, with 12 bases between. Germline V CDR1 and CDR2: SGHTA, FQGNSA. This CDR3 has 13 residues. CDR3 protein: CASSERPPYEQYF. The CDR3 bases are TGTGCCAGCAGCGAGCGCCCTCCTTACGAGCAGTACTTC.

This clone was recorded only once. The genes are TRBV3-1 (or the pseudogene TRBV3-2) and TRBJ2-7, with TRBD2 matching over 11 bases. Germline V gene sequence: CDR1 LGHDT, CDR2 YNNKEL (reference sequence). V was pared by 1 base and J by 9 bases, with 11 bases of the junction left unmatched. The length of the CDR3 is 16 residues. The CDR3 sequence is CASSQGGLAGPSGQYF. The CDR3 DNA reads as TGTGCCAGCAGCCAAGGAGGACTAGCGGGCCCTTCTGGGCAGTACTTC.

V usage is TRBV30 and J usage is TRBJ2-1, with TRBD2 matching over 7 bases. Per germline, CDR1 GTSNPN and CDR2 SVGIG (reference sequence). The CDR3 is made up of 17 amino acids. Trimming cost V 2 bases and J 6 bases; bases outside gene matches: 16. The DNA of the CDR3 is TGTGCCTGGAGTTTCCCTTTTTATTCTGGCGGGGGCAATGAGCAGTTCTTC. Amino acids: CAWSFPFYSGGGNEQFF.

The chain employs TRBV6-5 and TRBJ1-1; 12 bases agree with TRBD1. The CDR3 is made up of 15 amino acids. V dropped 6 bases and J dropped 5; count of bases not matched to a gene: 7. From germline, CDR1 is MNHEY and CDR2 SVGAGI. CDR3 nucleotides: TGTGCCAGCAGCCCCGGGACAGGGGGCCGAACTGAAGCTTTCTTT. It translates to CASSPGTGGRTEAFF.

V and J are TRBV30 and TRBJ1-5; D is unresolved. CDR1 and CDR2 (germline): GTSNPN, SVGIG (reference sequence). The CDR3 spans 13 residues. The V end was cut by 4 bases, the J end by 6 bases, with 13 bases between. CDR3 sequence reads: CAWTGGRGQPQHF. The CDR3 DNA is TGTGCCTGGACCGGAGGGCGGGGTCAGCCCCAGCATTTT.

The chain has TRBV18 and TRBJ2-2; 7 bases line up with TRBD1. There are 16 residues in the CDR3. Germline CDR1 KGHSH, CDR2 LQKENI. The V gene end was trimmed by 2 bases and the J gene end by 1 base; junction bases not matched to a gene: 4. CDR3 DNA sequence: TGTGCCAGCTCACCAGCCGGGACAGTGAACACCGGGGAGCTGTTTTTT. Translating gives CASSPAGTVNTGELFF.

This chain joins TRBV4-1 and TRBJ2-5; a possible D gene is TRBD2 (7 bases). This CDR3 is 16 amino acids long. Germline V gene sequence: CDR1 MGHRA, CDR2 YSYEKL. Trimming took 5 bases from V and 0 from J, leaving 16 bases between them. The CDR3 nucleotides read TGCGCCAGCAGCGTCGCCCCCGGGGGGCACCAAGAGACCCAGTACTTC. It encodes CASSVAPGGHQETQYF.

This chain joins TRBV30 and TRBJ2-1, with TRBD2 identical over 11 bases. V was pared by 0 bases and J by 7 bases, with 14 bases of the junction left unmatched. This CDR3 is built from 18 residues. The V gene's germline CDR1 is GTSNPN and CDR2 SVGIG (reference sequence). The CDR3 DNA is TGTGCCTGGAGTGTCGTCAGAGGGATAGCGGGAGGGCGAAATGAGCAGTTCTTC. It yields the protein CAWSVVRGIAGGRNEQFF.

The CDR3 nucleotides are TGTGCCAGCAGCCCCGGGACAGGGGCTACCTACGAGCAGTACTTC. It encodes CASSPGTGATYEQYF. J is TRBJ2-7 and V is TRBV6-5; 10 positions match TRBD1. Germline values: CDR1 MNHEY, CDR2 SVGAGI. Germline trimming cut 6 bases from V and 2 bases from J; bases unmatched to any gene: 7. There are 15 residues in the CDR3.

The genes are TRBV5-6 and TRBJ1-5, with TRBD1 matching 9 bases. CDR3 length: 15 residues. Germline CDR1 and CDR2: SGHDT and YYEEEE. V shed 4 bases, J shed 5 bases, and the junction held 7 bases outside the gene matches. The CDR3 region has the DNA TGTGCCAGCAGCGGCGGGACAGGGTTTCATCAGCCCCAGCATTTT. It encodes CASSGGTGFHQPQHF.

This chain joins TRBV19 and TRBJ1-5; TRBD1 aligns across 7 bases. J lost 3 bases, V lost 6 bases, and 8 bases had no gene match. This CDR3 has 15 amino acids. Germline V gene sequence: CDR1 LNHDA, CDR2 SQIVND (reference sequence). CDR3: CASSPTGPLNQPQHF. As DNA, the CDR3 is TGTGCCAGTAGCCCGACAGGGCCCCTCAATCAGCCCCAGCATTTT.

The chain combines TRBV5-1 with TRBJ1-2, with D possibly being TRBD1 (5 bases). CDR3 size: 13 residues. Looked up from germline, CDR1 is SGHRS and CDR2 is YFSETQ. Trimming cost V 5 bases and J 7 bases, with 15 bases left between them. The CDR3 coding sequence is TGCGCCAGCAGGGGAATAGGGGAAGGTGGCTACACCTTC. Residues: CASRGIGEGGYTF.

V is TRBV7-2 and J is TRBJ2-1; a possible D gene is TRBD2 (6 bases). CDR3 size: 16 residues. The V and J ends lost 5 bases and 4 bases respectively, with 18 bases between them. CDR1 SGHTA and CDR2 FQGNSA come from the germline V gene. The CDR3 here is CASSGEVLTPYNEQFF. The CDR3 coding sequence is TGTGCCAGCAGCGGGGAGGTCCTTACTCCATACAATGAGCAGTTCTTC.

This clone was counted only a few times. The rearrangement joins TRBV19 to TRBJ1-1; 7 bases fit TRBD1. Germline loops: CDR1 LNHDA, CDR2 SQIVND (reference sequence). V dropped 5 bases and J dropped 0; count of bases not matched to a gene: 9. CDR3 size: 16 residues. The CDR3 loop reads CASSAGQVRMNTEAFF. DNA for the CDR3: TGTGCCAGTAGTGCCGGACAGGTCAGAATGAACACTGAAGCTTTCTTT.

This chain connects TRBV19 to TRBJ1-3, with TRBD1 identical over 7 bases. Per the germline V gene, CDR1 is LNHDA and CDR2 is SQIVND (reference sequence). The CDR3 is 20 residues long. V was clipped by 7 bases and J by 7 bases; unmatched bases: 28. The DNA for the CDR3 is TGTGCCAGTACCCCGTTTTTCGATTCTCGCGGTACAGGGGTGCGTAACACCATATATTTT. Protein sequence: CASTPFFDSRGTGVRNTIYF.